Shown below are 26 T cell receptor beta chains from a single sample sequenced in a study of CD8 T cells in ankylosing spondylitis. Study conclusions and caveats: Apparently characteristic of ankylosing spondylitis blood was a TCR beta motif (eight highly homologous variants).

Antigens for these TCRs are unknown. TCRdb called the 5' RACE reads again in MiXCR, with one record for every CDR3 protein. The sample lists approximately 220,000 distinct CDR3 sequences, 18% occurring once. The source material was blood, either unsorted or a sorted T cell fraction (not recorded which). Receptors originate from a male donor with ankylosing spondylitis.

This clonotype was seen only a few times. The chain uses TRBV4-1 and TRBJ2-3; D uncertain. CDR3 length equals 18 residues. The germline V gene encodes CDR1 MGHRA and CDR2 YSYEKL. V lost 3 bases and J lost 0, with 19 bases in between. CDR3 in DNA: TGCGCCAGCAGCCAGGTTGCCCTCGGGCAGACAAGCACAGATACGCAGTATTTT. Encoded protein: CASSQVALGQTSTDTQYF.

In its sample, this clonotype was seen a few times. This sequence joins TRBV12-3 or TRBV12-4 and TRBJ2-3, with TRBD2 matching over 8 bases. V shed 3 bases and J 4 bases; nucleotides not matched to a gene: 15. This CDR3 has 18 amino acids. The CDR3: CASSLPPGAGVNSDTQYF. The CDR3, as DNA: TGTGCCAGCAGTTTGCCCCCTGGAGCGGGGGTTAACTCAGATACGCAGTATTTT.

The sample holds a few counts of this clonotype. The V call is TRBV4-1, the J call TRBJ2-1; D ambiguous. The CDR3 has 17 amino acids. V shed 3 bases and J shed 0 bases, with 15 bases lying between them. Germline V gives CDR1 MGHRA, CDR2 YSYEKL. CDR3 protein: CASSHPTHSSSYNEQFF. The CDR3 nucleotides are TGCGCCAGCAGCCACCCCACCCACAGTAGCTCCTACAATGAGCAGTTCTTC.

CDR3 DNA: TGTGCCAGCAGCCATCCGTCTAGCGGGGTGAATGAGCAGTTCTTC. This encodes CASSHPSSGVNEQFF. The chain carries TRBV4-2 and TRBJ2-1, with 9 bases aligning to TRBD2. Losses at the gene ends were 3 bases for V and 7 bases for J; bases not matched to a gene: 7. CDR1 and CDR2 (germline): LGHNA, YNFKEQ. The CDR3 loop spans 15 amino acids.

This sequence joins TRBV7-9 and TRBJ1-2; D is undetermined. Trimming took 8 bases from V and 3 from J, leaving 25 bases between them. CDR3 length equals 17 residues. Germline V gene lookup returns CDR1 SEHNR and CDR2 FQNEAQ (reference sequence). CDR3 coding DNA: TGTGCCAGCGACCCACCTGAGTGGAATCGGCGCGACTATGGCTACACCTTC. This encodes CASDPPEWNRRDYGYTF. Full variable domain (outside the CDR3, taken from reference TRBV7-9 and TRBJ1-2): DTGVSQNPRHKITKRGQNVTFRCDPISEHNRLYWYRQTLGQGPEFLTYFQNEAQLEKSRLLSDRFSAERPKGSFSTLEIQRTEQGDSAMYLCASDPPEWNRRDYGYTFGSGTRLTVV.

This clonotype was found a few times. The chain recombines TRBV5-6 with TRBJ2-1; D gene uncertain. Trimming stripped 2 bases from V and 0 bases from J, with 6 bases between. Germline V lookup: CDR1 SGHDT, CDR2 YYEEEE. The CDR3 contains 14 residues. The CDR3 loop is CASSLYSSYNEQFF. CDR3 bases: TGTGCCAGCAGCTTATATAGCTCCTACAATGAGCAGTTCTTC.

The rearrangement links TRBV6-5 to TRBJ1-1; TRBD1 agrees at 8 bases. V shed 4 bases and J 3 bases; nucleotides not matched to a gene: 4. CDR1 and CDR2 from the germline V gene are MNHEY and SVGAGI. This CDR3 is 14 amino acids long. The CDR3 protein is CASSLTGVDTEAFF. The CDR3 DNA follows: TGTGCCAGCAGTTTGACAGGGGTTGACACTGAAGCTTTCTTT.

In this sample, this clonotype turned up a few times. V and J are TRBV20-1 and TRBJ2-1; TRBD1 matches at 7 bases. Unmatched junction bases numbered 15, after V lost 6 bases and J lost 4 bases. Looked up from germline, CDR1 is DFQATT and CDR2 is SNEGSKA (reference sequence). This CDR3 is 16 amino acids long. The DNA of the CDR3 is TGCAGTGCCGCCGATGCAGGGGGTGGTTTTTACAATGAGCAGTTCTTC. Residues: CSAADAGGGFYNEQFF.

The chain links TRBV12-3 or TRBV12-4 to TRBJ1-5, with a tentative D call TRBD1 (6 bases). The V end was cut by 7 bases, the J end by 5 bases, with 12 bases between. The CDR3 loop spans 13 amino acids. CDR3 sequence reads: CASTSTGHQPQHF. The CDR3 DNA sequence: TGTGCCAGCACCTCGACAGGTCATCAGCCCCAGCATTTT.

The chain carries TRBV27 and TRBJ2-5; a weak D match, TRBD1 (5 bases). V was cut by 7 bases and J by 5 bases, with 14 bases left in between. This CDR3 has 13 residues. Germline V gene sequence: CDR1 MNHEY, CDR2 SMNVEV (reference sequence). This chain's CDR3 is CASTDQGRETQYF. The CDR3 region has the DNA TGTGCCAGCACGGACCAGGGCAGGGAGACCCAGTACTTC.

The table lists this clonotype with a few counts. V gene TRBV20-1 combines with J gene TRBJ2-2; 7 nucleotides agree with TRBD2. V trimming: 4 bases; J trimming: 5 bases; junction bases outside the gene matches: 10. Looked up from germline, CDR1 is DFQATT and CDR2 is SNEGSKA (reference sequence). CDR3 length: 15 residues. The CDR3 loop reads CSAKPWTSLTGELFF. In DNA form, the CDR3 reads TGCAGTGCTAAACCTTGGACTAGTCTTACCGGGGAGCTGTTTTTT.

This rearrangement joins TRBV12-3 or TRBV12-4 to TRBJ1-3; D not certain. The CDR3 spans 14 residues. Trimming stripped 6 bases from V and 0 bases from J, with 9 bases between. CDR3 sequence: CASSPPPSGNTIYF. The CDR3 bases are TGTGCCAGCAGCCCCCCACCCTCTGGAAACACCATATATTTT.

This clonotype showed up just a few times. This chain links TRBV7-2 with TRBJ1-1, with D perhaps matching TRBD1 (5 bases). Trimming shortened V by 0 bases and J by 0 bases, and 11 bases separated the two germline ends. Germline CDR1 and CDR2: SGHTA and FQGNSA. The CDR3 contains 16 residues. DNA for the CDR3: TGTGCCAGCAGCTTAGCGGGGGGTCAGATGAACACTGAAGCTTTCTTT. Translating it yields CASSLAGGQMNTEAFF.

This clonotype has only a few counts. The chain is built from TRBV29-1 and TRBJ2-7, with D tentatively TRBD1 (6 bases). The CDR3 has 15 amino acids. V was pared by 4 bases and J by 0 bases, with 16 bases between. The germline gives CDR1 SQVTM, CDR2 ANQGSEA. Written as DNA, the CDR3 is TGCAGCGTTGGAAGTCAACCGGACAGCTCCTACGAGCAGTACTTC. It specifies CSVGSQPDSSYEQYF.

J is TRBJ2-3 and V is TRBV2; D assignment may be TRBD1 or TRBD2 (6 bases each). V was clipped by 2 bases and J by 6 bases, with 15 bases between them. The CDR3 runs to 15 residues. CDR1 and CDR2 from the germline V gene are SNHLY and FYNNEI. For the CDR3, the DNA is TGTGCCAGCAGTGAAATCGAGGGGGAGGATGATACGCAGTATTTT. It translates to CASSEIEGEDDTQYF.

This clonotype was detected ten times or more. The V and J genes are TRBV12-3 or TRBV12-4 and TRBJ2-1; D tentatively fits TRBD1 or TRBD2 (5 bases each). The V gene lost 6 bases and the J gene lost 0 bases, with 12 bases spanning the gap. The CDR3 spans 15 residues. CDR3 coding DNA: TGTGCCAGCAGGCCCGGGACGACCTCCTACAATGAGCAGTTCTTC. Protein product: CASRPGTTSYNEQFF.

The sample holds a few counts of this clonotype. The chain employs TRBV10-3 and TRBJ2-2; D perhaps matches TRBD2 (5 bases). Deletions cut 0 bases from V and 6 bases from J, with 8 bases between. There are 14 residues in the CDR3. Germline V gene data show CDR1 as ENHRY and CDR2 as SYGVKD. The CDR3 here is CAISESEEAGELFF. In DNA, the CDR3 is TGTGCCATCAGTGAGTCGGAGGAGGCCGGGGAGCTGTTTTTT.

The chain carries TRBV13 and TRBJ2-4; D remains ambiguous. Germline CDR1 and CDR2: PRHDT and FYEKMQ (reference sequence). This CDR3 comprises 11 residues. V was cut by 0 bases and J by 8 bases, with 2 bases left in between. CDR3 protein: CASSLGDIQYF. DNA for the CDR3: TGTGCCAGCAGCTTAGGGGACATTCAGTACTTC.

The gene calls are TRBV11-1 and TRBJ2-7, with TRBD1 matching 7 bases. The V and J ends lost 1 base and 2 bases, in that order; junction bases with no gene match: 8. The germline V gene has CDR1 SGHAT and CDR2 FQDESV (reference sequence). The CDR3 loop spans 16 amino acids. The CDR3 DNA follows: TGTGCCAGCAGCTTAGTGCCCGAGACAGGGACCTACGAGCAGTACTTC. It translates to CASSLVPETGTYEQYF.

This clonotype was picked up many times. Sequence at one end of the junction differs from germline and may be a read error. The chain carries TRBV7-6 and TRBJ2-4; D call uncertain. Per the germline V gene, CDR1 is SGHVS and CDR2 is FNYEAQ. The CDR3 contains 14 residues. The CDR3 DNA reads TGTGCCAGGAGCTGGACCCCGGCCAAAAACATTCAGTACTTC. Its protein product is CARSWTPAKNIQYF. The entire variable domain, with the rest obtained from reference TRBV7-6 and TRBJ2-4, is as follows: GAGVSQSPRYKVTKRGQDVALRCDPISGHVSLYWYRQALGQGPEFLTYFNYEAQQDKSGLPNDRFSAERPEGSISTLTIQRTEQRDSAMYRCARSWTPAKNIQYFGAGTRLSVL.

V usage is TRBV10-1 and J usage is TRBJ2-5; D ambiguous. Trimming pared 0 bases from V and 5 bases from J, leaving 7 bases between. CDR1 is WNHNN, CDR2 SYGVQD, per germline (reference sequence). CDR3 length: 13 residues. Written as DNA, the CDR3 is TGCGCCAGCAGTGAGTCGGCCTCCGAGACCCAGTACTTC. It encodes CASSESASETQYF.

The chain has TRBV12-3 or TRBV12-4 and TRBJ2-3, with 7 nucleotides matching TRBD1. Germline trimming cut 6 bases from V and 1 base from J; bases unmatched to any gene: 16. The CDR3 loop spans 18 amino acids. CDR3 amino acids: CASRGTESGISGTDTQYF. The CDR3 DNA is TGTGCCAGCAGGGGGACAGAATCGGGCATAAGTGGCACAGATACGCAGTATTTT.

This chain connects TRBV12-3 or TRBV12-4 to TRBJ1-3; D call uncertain. V gave up 6 bases and J gave up 4 bases, with 10 bases separating them. The CDR3 extends over 13 amino acids. The CDR3 spells CASRPGYGNTIYF. CDR3 coding DNA: TGTGCCAGCAGGCCCGGGTACGGAAACACCATATATTTT.

A few counts support this clonotype. This sequence joins TRBV30 and TRBJ2-7, with TRBD2 as a possible D gene (5 bases). This CDR3 has 11 amino acids. Germline CDR1 is GTSNPN and CDR2 is SVGIG (reference sequence). V lost 4 bases and J lost 3, with 7 bases in between. CDR3 nucleotides: TGTGCCTGGACCGAGGGCTACGAGCAGTACTTC. It specifies CAWTEGYEQYF.

V gene TRBV27 combines with J gene TRBJ1-1; 8 nucleotides agree with TRBD1. Germline CDR1 is MNHEY and CDR2 is SMNVEV (reference sequence). The length of the CDR3 is 15 residues. V was pared by 6 bases and J by 4 bases, with 10 bases of the junction left unmatched. CDR3 in amino acids: CASRWTGSVFTEAFF. The CDR3 DNA reads TGTGCCAGCAGGTGGACAGGGAGTGTGTTCACTGAAGCTTTCTTT.

This chain links TRBV11-2 with TRBJ1-4; D gene uncertain. V shed 4 bases and J shed 6 bases, with 3 bases lying between them. CDR1 SGHAT and CDR2 FQNNGV come from the germline V gene. The CDR3 contains 11 residues. CDR3 sequence: CASSYHEKLFF. The CDR3 DNA reads as TGTGCCAGCAGCTACCATGAAAAACTGTTTTTT.